Sequencing of this TCR beta chain was carried out in a study of T cell responses to AZD1222 COVID-19 vaccine. Study outcomes and limitations: Researchers took repertoire samples only after the peak T cell response had come. Baseline antibody screening turned up just a handful of seropositive AZD1222 recipients.

Profiled with immunoSEQ multiplex PCR; TCRdb holds only in-frame clones, not every one. This table has more than 100,000 clones, roughly 90% appearing once. A remark on this clone: Its antigen is not identified.

Trimming cost V 4 bases and J 2 bases; bases outside gene matches: 8. Germline V gene sequence: CDR1 SGHRS, CDR2 YFSETQ. This CDR3 contains 15 residues. The clonotype comes from an adult who received the AZD1222 COVID-19 vaccine. The V gene is TRBV5-1, the J gene TRBJ2-7, with 8 nucleotides matching TRBD1. The source material was peripheral blood, sampled 28 days after the second AZD1222 dose. CDR3 nucleotides: TGCGCCAGCAGCATATCAGGACAGGGCCCCTACGAGCAGTACTTC. It yields the protein CASSISGQGPYEQYF.